Below, 21 T cell receptor beta chains from the same sample are listed, as sequenced in a study of blood T cell repertoires in COVID-19. The assay was immunoSEQ multiplex PCR, and TCRdb's table has in-frame clones only and misses some. The sample contains over 200,000 clones, more than 85% of which appear only once. The sequencing input was peripheral blood. The receptors derive from a man aged 55 to 69 with COVID-19, enrolled during active disease.

The gene calls are TRBV28 and TRBJ1-3; 8 bases line up with TRBD1. The ends lost 8 bases at V and 0 bases at J; junction bases unmatched: 9. Germline V gene sequence: CDR1 MDHEN, CDR2 SYDVKM. This CDR3 spans 16 amino acids. CDR3 protein: CASYPDRVYSGNTIYF. In DNA form, the CDR3 reads TGTGCCAGCTATCCGGACAGGGTCTACTCTGGAAACACCATATATTTT.

This clone was seen a handful of times. This rearrangement joins TRBV6-2 or TRBV6-3 to TRBJ2-1, with D unresolved. CDR3 length: 17 amino acids. Germline assignment: CDR1 MNHEY and CDR2 SVGEGT. V lost 2 bases, J lost 0 bases, and 14 bases lay in between. The CDR3 here is CASSYGGTASSYNEQFF. The CDR3, as DNA: TGTGCCAGCAGTTACGGTGGAACAGCCAGCTCCTACAATGAGCAGTTCTTC.

The CDR3 nucleotides read TGTGCCAGCAGTGGGACTTTGGGAAACATTCAGTACTTC. It encodes CASSGTLGNIQYF. The V and J genes are TRBV2 and TRBJ2-4, with a tentative D call TRBD2 (5 bases). V lost 4 bases and J 6 bases, leaving 10 bases between the germline ends. The CDR3 extends over 13 amino acids. Germline loops: CDR1 SNHLY, CDR2 FYNNEI.

This clone was seen a single time. The chain has TRBV5-1 and TRBJ2-7, with TRBD1 matching over 9 bases. With V trimmed by 1 base and J by 3 bases, 17 bases remained unmatched. This CDR3 is 19 amino acids long. CDR1 SGHRS and CDR2 YFSETQ come from the germline V gene. The CDR3 DNA follows: TGCGCCAGCAGCTTGACGCCCTTGATCGAAGGGACAGGGAGCTACGAGCAGTACTTC. This codes for CASSLTPLIEGTGSYEQYF.

CDR3 in DNA: TGTGCCAGCAGTTCCTGGACTGGGGACAATGAGCAGTTCTTC. Translated: CASSSWTGDNEQFF. This sequence joins TRBV27 and TRBJ2-1, with a tentative D call TRBD2 (5 bases). Germline loops: CDR1 MNHEY, CDR2 SMNVEV (reference sequence). This CDR3 has 14 residues. V was clipped by 4 bases and J by 5 bases, with 12 bases between them.

The rearrangement links TRBV30 to TRBJ2-3; 11 bases are a match to TRBD2. Germline V gene sequence: CDR1 GTSNPN, CDR2 SVGIG (reference sequence). Trimming removed 1 base from V and 1 base from J; junction bases left unmatched: 4. The length of the CDR3 is 16 residues. The CDR3 coding sequence is TGTGCCTGGAGTGAACAGACTAGCGGGGGCACAGATACGCAGTATTTT. Translating gives CAWSEQTSGGTDTQYF.

The chain has TRBV27 and TRBJ1-2; D might be TRBD1 (5 bases). Trimming stripped 6 bases from V and 5 bases from J, with 10 bases between. CDR1 and CDR2 from the germline V gene are MNHEY and SMNVEV (reference sequence). This CDR3 region has 12 residues. CDR3 DNA sequence: TGTGCCAGCAGAGGGGTGGGGTATGGCTACACCTTC. It yields the protein CASRGVGYGYTF.

The V call is TRBV30, the J call TRBJ2-3; 10 bases map to TRBD1. V trimming: 5 bases; J trimming: 4 bases; junction bases outside the gene matches: 6. The CDR3 runs to 14 residues. CDR1 and CDR2 from the germline V gene are GTSNPN and SVGIG (reference sequence). The CDR3 coding sequence is TGTGCCTGGGCGGGACAGGGGTTCCCAGATACGCAGTATTTT. Its translation is CAWAGQGFPDTQYF.

The chain links TRBV4-3 to TRBJ1-4, with a tentative D call TRBD1 (6 bases). V lost 4 bases and J 4 bases, leaving 19 bases between the germline ends. Per the germline V gene, CDR1 is LGHNA and CDR2 is YSLEER. This CDR3 contains 17 residues. For the CDR3, the DNA is TGCGCCAGCAGCCGAACCTCGGGGGGCGGAATTAATGAAAAACTGTTTTTT. Protein: CASSRTSGGGINEKLFF.

This rearrangement joins TRBV27 to TRBJ1-5; the D gene is possibly TRBD1 (5 bases). This CDR3 contains 14 residues. Germline V gene lookup returns CDR1 MNHEY and CDR2 SMNVEV (reference sequence). The V end was cut by 2 bases, the J end by 5 bases, with 10 bases between. The CDR3 DNA reads TGTGCCAGCAGTTTAGGAGGGGCCCATCAGCCCCAGCATTTT. Translating gives CASSLGGAHQPQHF.

This chain links TRBV19 with TRBJ2-3, with 8 nucleotides matching TRBD2. Germline trimming cut 5 bases from V and 0 bases from J; bases unmatched to any gene: 7. Per germline, CDR1 LNHDA and CDR2 SQIVND (reference sequence). The CDR3 is made up of 16 amino acids. CDR3 nucleotide sequence: TGTGCCAGTAGTTTCCGAGCGGGGGTGAGCACAGATACGCAGTATTTT. Amino acid sequence: CASSFRAGVSTDTQYF.

J is TRBJ1-2 and V is TRBV19; 11 bases align to TRBD1. The length of the CDR3 is 15 residues. Unmatched junction bases numbered 3, after V lost 3 bases and J lost 3 bases. Germline V lookup: CDR1 LNHDA, CDR2 SQIVND (reference sequence). CDR3 nucleotide sequence: TGTGCCAGTAGTATCAGGGACAGGGGGGACTATGGCTACACCTTC. It yields the protein CASSIRDRGDYGYTF.

This clone has just a few counts. The chain combines TRBV18 with TRBJ2-1, with 9 bases fitting TRBD1. Germline V gene sequence: CDR1 KGHSH, CDR2 LQKENI. The V gene end was trimmed by 4 bases and the J gene end by 8 bases; junction bases not matched to a gene: 3. This CDR3 has 13 amino acids. DNA of the CDR3: TGTGCCAGCTCACGGGGGACAGGGTATGAGCAGTTCTTC. Translation: CASSRGTGYEQFF.

V is TRBV9 and J is TRBJ2-5, with D perhaps TRBD2 (6 bases). V lost 3 bases and J lost 3, with 15 bases in between. The length of the CDR3 is 15 residues. Germline loops: CDR1 SGDLS, CDR2 YYNGEE. The CDR3 nucleotides are TGTGCCAGCAGCGGAACCGGGACTCCCAAAGAGACCCAGTACTTC. Protein product: CASSGTGTPKETQYF. The full variable domain, its missing parts supplied by reference TRBV9 and TRBJ2-5, is DSGVTQTPKHLITATGQRVTLRCSPRSGDLSVYWYQQSLDQGLQFLIQYYNGEERAKGNILERFSAQQFPDLHSELNLSSLELGDSALYFCASSGTGTPKETQYFGPGTRLLVL.

The chain uses TRBV11-3 and TRBJ2-3, with TRBD2 matching over 8 bases. The CDR3 has 17 amino acids. Unmatched junction bases numbered 6, after V lost 1 base and J lost 0 bases. Germline CDR1 reads SGHNT; CDR2 reads YENEEA. The CDR3 DNA is TGTGCCAGCAGCTTAGGCCCGGCTAGCGGGAGCACAGATACGCAGTATTTT. It specifies CASSLGPASGSTDTQYF.

The chain is built from TRBV7-9 and TRBJ1-2; 9 positions agree with TRBD1. Germline V gene lookup returns CDR1 SEHNR and CDR2 FQNEAQ (reference sequence). The CDR3 consists of 13 residues. V was clipped by 5 bases and J by 5 bases; unmatched bases: 3. The CDR3 is CASSRDRVYGYTF. CDR3 sequence (DNA): TGTGCCAGCAGCCGGGACAGGGTTTATGGCTACACCTTC.

The V and J genes are TRBV4-1 and TRBJ2-1; 10 positions agree with TRBD2. The V gene's germline CDR1 is MGHRA and CDR2 YSYEKL. The CDR3 totals 17 residues. V was clipped by 0 bases and J by 2 bases; unmatched bases: 4. CDR3 region: CASSQEPSGRAYNEQFF. The CDR3 DNA is TGCGCCAGCAGCCAAGAACCGAGCGGGAGGGCCTACAATGAGCAGTTCTTC.

This chain links TRBV28 with TRBJ2-1, with 13 positions matching TRBD2. The V gene's germline CDR1 is MDHEN and CDR2 SYDVKM. The V and J ends lost 6 bases and 7 bases, in that order; junction bases with no gene match: 6. CDR3 length: 15 residues. In DNA, the CDR3 is TGTGCCAGCAGCCAAGGACTAGCGGGAGTTAATGAGCAGTTCTTC. This sequence encodes CASSQGLAGVNEQFF. Drawing the rest from reference TRBV28 and TRBJ2-1, the complete variable domain is DVKVTQSSRYLVKRTGEKVFLECVQDMDHENMFWYRQDPGLGLRLIYFSYDVKMKEKGDIPEGYSVSREKKERFSLILESASTNQTSMYLCASSQGLAGVNEQFFGPGTRLTVL.

CDR3 DNA sequence: TGTGCCACCAGTTCAAACAGGGTTGGGTATGGCTACACCTTC. This codes for CATSSNRVGYGYTF. J is TRBJ1-2 and V is TRBV15, with D perhaps matching TRBD1 (6 bases). This CDR3 has 14 amino acids. Germline V gene sequence: CDR1 LNHNV, CDR2 YYDKDF (reference sequence). Trimming removed 6 bases from V and 5 bases from J, with 16 bases in between.

The rearrangement joins TRBV5-1 to TRBJ2-1; 9 nucleotides agree with TRBD2. The CDR3 totals 16 residues. Trimming removed 0 bases from V and 3 bases from J; junction bases left unmatched: 4. CDR1 is SGHRS, CDR2 YFSETQ, per germline. Here the CDR3 DNA reads TGCGCCAGCAGCTTGGAATCGCGGGGGGGCTACAATGAGCAGTTCTTC. It encodes CASSLESRGGYNEQFF.

The genes are TRBV5-5 and TRBJ1-5; the match to TRBD1 covers 9 bases. This CDR3 has 14 residues. Germline V gene data show CDR1 as SGHKS and CDR2 as YYEKEE (reference sequence). The junction had 6 bases not matched to a gene; V was cut back by 4 bases and J by 7 bases. The CDR3 loop reads CASSLQGASQPQHF. The CDR3 nucleotides read TGTGCCAGCAGCCTACAGGGGGCTAGCCAGCCCCAGCATTTT.